Shown below are 4 T cell receptor beta chains from a single sample sequenced in a study of beta chain features in type 1 diabetes. Regarding the study as a whole: Type 1 diabetes patients had TCRB CDR3s that were shorter (moderately but significantly so) in all four CD4+ subsets.

Their target antigens are unknown. Expressed TCRB transcripts were sequenced because the entire RNA isolate underwent reverse transcription. Assay used: immunoSEQ multiplex PCR; TCRdb lists only in-frame clones, some missing. The data contain hundreds of thousands of clones, roughly an eighth of them singletons. Source material: naive CD4+ T cells from blood. These receptors all stem from a man between 18 and 35 years old with type 1 diabetes.

The table lists this clone with a few counts. The chain joins TRBV10-3 to TRBJ1-2; no firm D call. Trimming removed 8 bases from V and 4 bases from J, with 11 bases in between. This CDR3 has 12 amino acids. Germline V lookup: CDR1 ENHRY, CDR2 SYGVKD. The CDR3 is CAIASDVYGYTF. In nucleotides, the CDR3 is TGTGCCATCGCCTCCGATGTCTATGGCTACACCTTC.

This chain uses TRBV7-2 with TRBJ2-5; 7 bases fit TRBD1. Trimming at V came to 3 bases and at J to 4 bases, leaving 5 bases not matched to a gene. The CDR3 covers 14 residues. Per germline, CDR1 SGHTA and CDR2 FQGNSA. CDR3 nucleotide sequence: TGTGCCAGCAGCTTTACAGGGGTCCGAGAGACCCAGTACTTC. This codes for CASSFTGVRETQYF.

This clone turned up a few times. This chain uses TRBV7-2 with TRBJ1-5, with D unresolved. CDR3 length equals 13 residues. The V gene's germline CDR1 is SGHTA and CDR2 FQGNSA. V lost 5 bases to trimming and J lost 4 bases, with 9 bases between them. The chain's CDR3 is CASSLRWNQPQHF. CDR3 coding DNA: TGTGCCAGCAGCCTTCGGTGGAATCAGCCCCAGCATTTT.

This clone has just a few counts. V usage is TRBV2 and J usage is TRBJ1-5, with 8 bases matching TRBD1. Trimming at V came to 7 bases and at J to 3 bases, leaving 8 bases not matched to a gene. CDR3 length: 15 amino acids. From germline, CDR1 is SNHLY and CDR2 FYNNEI. The CDR3 is CASTSQGAVNQPQHF. The DNA for the CDR3 is TGTGCCAGCACCAGTCAGGGGGCAGTCAATCAGCCCCAGCATTTT.